The next 9 T cell receptor beta chains were all read from a single sample in a study of technical replicates of blood from a few donors. Profiled with immunoSEQ multiplex PCR; TCRdb holds only in-frame clones, not every one. Here the sample spans approximately 92,000 clones, 95% being singletons. Input material: T cells isolated from PBMCs. These TCRs come from a human donor in good health.

The chain carries TRBV5-1 and TRBJ1-3; a weak D match, TRBD1 (6 bases). The V end lost 0 bases, the J end lost 2 bases, and 15 bases lay between the germline ends. Germline lookup yields CDR1 SGHRS and CDR2 YFSETQ. This CDR3 has 17 amino acids. The CDR3 loop is CASSLVAGGAAGNTIYF. In DNA form, the CDR3 reads TGCGCCAGCAGCTTGGTTGCGGGGGGCGCGGCTGGAAACACCATATATTTT.

The genes are TRBV2 and TRBJ2-5; D possibly corresponds to TRBD1 (7 bases). V was shortened by 4 bases and J by 5 bases, with 17 bases between the two germline ends. CDR1 is SNHLY and CDR2 is FYNNEI in the germline V gene. The CDR3 length is 15 residues. DNA of the CDR3: TGTGCCAGCAGTGCTTACAGGGGTGGGGGGGAGACCCAGTACTTC. Its protein product is CASSAYRGGGETQYF.

This sequence joins TRBV19 and TRBJ2-2; no firm D call. This CDR3 has 13 residues. Germline V gives CDR1 LNHDA, CDR2 SQIVND (reference sequence). V gave up 6 bases and J gave up 1 base, with 6 bases separating them. The CDR3 sequence: CASRGGNTGELFF. CDR3 bases: TGTGCCAGTAGAGGCGGGAACACCGGGGAGCTGTTTTTT.

The chain couples TRBV7-9 to TRBJ2-7, with a tentative D call TRBD1 (6 bases). This CDR3 is built from 12 residues. V was trimmed by 8 bases and J by 0 bases, leaving 8 bases between them. The V gene's germline CDR1 is SEHNR and CDR2 FQNEAQ (reference sequence). DNA for the CDR3: TGTGCCAGCCAACAGGGCTCCTACGAGCAGTACTTC. It encodes CASQQGSYEQYF.

This clone occurred once. J is TRBJ2-1 and V is TRBV11-3; 9 bases match TRBD2. Germline CDR1 reads SGHNT; CDR2 reads YENEEA. After removal of 0 bases from V and 2 bases from J, the junction contained 5 bases not matched to a gene. The CDR3 spans 17 residues. CDR3 loop: CASSLEGRGGPYNEQFF. The CDR3, as DNA: TGTGCCAGCAGCTTAGAAGGGCGGGGGGGACCCTACAATGAGCAGTTCTTC.

This chain links TRBV9 with TRBJ2-7; D remains ambiguous. This CDR3 region has 14 residues. Germline CDR1 reads SGDLS; CDR2 reads YYNGEE. The V gene lost 0 bases and the J gene lost 5 bases, with 12 bases spanning the gap. CDR3 DNA: TGTGCCAGCAGCGTAGGCGGTCTTGGCGACGAGCAGTACTTC. Amino acids: CASSVGGLGDEQYF.

The rearrangement uses TRBV4-1 and TRBJ2-5; 8 bases are a match to TRBD1. Matching the DNA end better, TRBJ2-7 makes the J call doubtful. The CDR3 loop spans 16 amino acids. Germline V CDR1 and CDR2: MGHRA, YSYEKL. The CDR3 is CASSQSSGQVSYEQYF. In nucleotides, the CDR3 is TGCGCCAGCAGCCAATCCTCGGGACAGGTCTCCTACGAGCAGTACTTC.

The chain is built from TRBV2 and TRBJ2-7; a possible D gene is TRBD2 (5 bases). The CDR3 extends over 12 amino acids. V was trimmed by 2 bases and J by 5 bases, leaving 7 bases between them. Germline V CDR1 and CDR2: SNHLY, FYNNEI. The CDR3 region has the DNA TGTGCCAGCAGTGAACGGGGAAACGAGCAGTACTTC. Encoded protein: CASSERGNEQYF.

The chain employs TRBV28 and TRBJ1-5; D gene unclear. The CDR3 has 11 amino acids. Per the germline V gene, CDR1 is MDHEN and CDR2 is SYDVKM. V shed 3 bases and J shed 13 bases, with 10 bases lying between them. The CDR3: CASSFRDTQHF. The CDR3 region has the DNA TGTGCCAGCAGTTTTAGAGACACACAGCATTTT.